Below, 7 T cell receptor beta chains from the same sample are listed, as sequenced in a study of shared clonotypes between healthy human individuals. As defined, naive CD8 cells were CD45RO-negative and positively selected for CCR7, with terminally differentiated effector memory CD45RA+ cells excluded. Assay: immunoSEQ multiplex PCR; the TCRdb copy retains only in-frame clones and omits some. The sample records around 1.9 million clones, about 93% being singletons. The source material was naive CD8+ T cells from PBMCs. Every receptor here comes from a man aged 18 to 35 in good health. Some clones in this sample may be carry-over from other donors' samples.

The chain combines TRBV7-8 with TRBJ1-1; possibly TRBD1 for D (6 bases). Germline CDR1 SGHVS, CDR2 FQNEAQ. The CDR3 consists of 16 residues. Trimming left V 5 bases short and J 1 base short, with 17 bases between. The DNA for the CDR3 is TGTGCCAGCAGCCCGAGGGCTGGGGGCGCGAACACTGAAGCTTTCTTT. It specifies CASSPRAGGANTEAFF.

V and J are TRBV27 and TRBJ1-1; perhaps TRBD1 as D (5 bases). The germline V gene has CDR1 MNHEY and CDR2 SMNVEV (reference sequence). V lost 7 bases, J lost 6 bases, and 12 bases lay in between. The CDR3 contains 12 residues. Here the CDR3 reads CASTNGGAEAFF. The CDR3 coding sequence is TGTGCCAGCACCAACGGGGGGGCTGAAGCTTTCTTT.

The DNA of the CDR3 is TGTGCCAGCGGCCCAGGCGGGGGACGGAATCAGCCCCAGCATTTT. It specifies CASGPGGGRNQPQHF. The chain has TRBV27 and TRBJ1-5; maybe TRBD1 (5 bases). The CDR3 contains 15 residues. The V end lost 8 bases, the J end lost 4 bases, and 18 bases lay between the germline ends. Germline assignment: CDR1 MNHEY and CDR2 SMNVEV (reference sequence).

The chain is built from TRBV28 and TRBJ2-1; 8 bases agree with TRBD2. Germline loops: CDR1 MDHEN, CDR2 SYDVKM. This CDR3 is built from 15 residues. V shed 5 bases, J shed 8 bases, and the junction held 11 bases outside the gene matches. Here the CDR3 reads CASSPPGGGRDEQFF. For the CDR3, the DNA is TGTGCCAGCAGTCCCCCCGGGGGGGGTAGAGATGAGCAGTTCTTC. Looking up the rest from reference TRBV28 and TRBJ2-1 gives the full variable domain: DVKVTQSSRYLVKRTGEKVFLECVQDMDHENMFWYRQDPGLGLRLIYFSYDVKMKEKGDIPEGYSVSREKKERFSLILESASTNQTSMYLCASSPPGGGRDEQFFGPGTRLTVL.

J is TRBJ2-1 and V is TRBV19, with TRBD2 matching 12 bases. The CDR3 is 18 residues long. In germline, CDR1 is LNHDA, CDR2 SQIVND (reference sequence). The trim removed 0 bases at V and 4 bases at J, leaving 7 bases unmatched. CDR3 residues: CASSIDQGLAGQYNEQFF. The CDR3 DNA follows: TGTGCCAGTAGTATAGATCAGGGACTAGCGGGCCAATACAATGAGCAGTTCTTC.

The V gene is TRBV5-1, the J gene TRBJ1-2, with TRBD1 identical over 7 bases. The V and J ends lost 3 bases and 6 bases, in that order; junction bases with no gene match: 14. Germline V gene data show CDR1 as SGHRS and CDR2 as YFSETQ. The CDR3 has 16 amino acids. CDR3 DNA: TGCGCCAGCAGCTGGGCTAACCCCGGGACAGCTCATGGCTACACCTTC. Translation: CASSWANPGTAHGYTF.

The chain is built from TRBV9 and TRBJ1-4; TRBD1 is a possible D gene (6 bases). The CDR3 runs to 15 residues. V dropped 4 bases and J dropped 10 bases, with 20 bases sitting between them. Germline CDR1 SGDLS, CDR2 YYNGEE. The CDR3 coding sequence is TGTGCCAGCAGCCCTCGGGACACCCGTAATATAAAACTGTTTTTT. As protein: CASSPRDTRNIKLFF.